The TCR beta chain under discussion was sequenced for a study of tissue T cells after allogeneic stem cell transplantation (dated by TCRdb to about 2022). A note on the overall study: The study profiled TCR beta repertoires across many tissues from research autopsies of patients with and without GVHD, plus mouse models of GVHD. The human part of the study was a prospective observational study with no blinding and no randomization.

The library was produced with the immunoSEQ multiplex PCR assay. Adaptive Biotechnologies performed TCRbeta CDR3 sequencing at survey depth and reported CDR3 sequences, V/J genes, productive frequency, and template counts. TCR beta CDR3 regions were amplified from genomic DNA rather than RNA. The authors' pipeline ran thus. Jensen-Shannon divergence was used to quantify pairwise repertoire overlap between tissues, with a value of 1 indicating complete divergence and a value of 0 indicating identical repertoires. Tissues were clustered by single-linkage agglomerative hierarchical clustering of pairwise JSD values and displayed as dendrograms. GLIPH2 was run on all patient samples with simulation_depth 1000, kmer_min_depth 3, cdr3_length_cutoff 8, keeping groups with more than two unique CDR3s. In a standardized tissue-overlap score, Jaccard GLIPH-group overlap across patients was extrapolated to a standard repertoire size of 1000 clones. Linear mixed-effect models, with tissue as a fixed effect and individual as a random effect, were used to test how diversity related to clinical or experimental variables. Drawn from immuneACCESS, this table holds only the in-frame rearrangements with V and J called that TCRdb kept. Clones are partly lost; checked studies trace under half to an unresolved V gene and leave the rest unexplained. The DNA gave D and trimming, while V, J and clone size come from that table. The sample data list 2,000 or so clones, and about three fifths of these were observed just once. In total, the top ten clones hold around 18% of the sample.

The intended sense of this specimen's time point label: mouse harvest day 7 after allogeneic transplant. Each mouse graft consisted of 10^7 T-cell-depleted bone marrow cells plus 10^6 splenic CD5+ T cells and was given by tail vein injection. GVHD in mice was modeled with a major MHC-mismatch B6 (H2b) into BALB/c (H2d) model, and tissues were profiled at day 7 or 14. On day 7 or 14 post-transplant, mouse tissues and retro-orbital blood were harvested with separate sterile tools for each animal, and livers were flushed before harvest. Before genomic DNA isolation with the DNeasy Blood & Tissue Kit, mouse tissues were minced using razor blades in buffered saline. The CDR3 numbers 16 residues from cysteine through phenylalanine. The DNA covers only part of the CDR3, 45 bases in frame from base 1. V and J are truncated by 5 bases and 0 bases respectively, leaving an intervening sequence of 11 bases. Based on the germline V gene, the CDR1 and CDR2 sequences are MSHET and SYDVDS.

Study-wide findings and limitations: In both patients and mice, only a limited portion of the TCR repertoire detected in tissues was captured by blood and spleen T cells. A small and clinically heterogeneous patient cohort was studied, and sampling depth was acknowledged as a limitation. Within patients, how anatomically similar tissues were was a major factor shaping TCR repertoire composition, regardless of disease or transplant status. Only a few T cell clones appeared in more than one patient, yet motif-based clustering showed tissue-specific repertoire signatures that were shared between patients. The study did not establish which tissue TCRs were alloreactive or antigen-specific, and some clones may have been host cells that persisted.

For this clone: Its recognized antigen is unknown. Mouse gene names and germline sequences are used here. The sequence runs out 1 residue before the end of the CDR3; the remainder is reconstructed from the germline J gene.

The chain couples TRBV29 to TRBJ1-6; no D gene can be assigned with confidence. TRBJ1-6 has ORF status, its function being uncertain. The sample consisted of liver tissue. This TCR derives from a female BALB/c mouse given C57BL/6 T cells with graft-versus-host disease after an allogeneic hematopoietic cell transplant. CDR3 bases read: TGTGCTAGCAGTCCCGCACGGGTTTCCTATAATTCGCCCCTCTAC. Translated, it reads CASSPARVSYNSPLY. The complete CDR3 sequence is CASSPARVSYNSPLYF.